This TCR beta chain was recorded in a study of OX40 agonist ivuxolimab in advanced cancers. This table comes from immunoSEQ multiplex PCR, and its TCRdb copy is limited to in-frame clones, with some not included. The sample holds tens of thousands of clones, 80% to 90% seen once. The CDR3 length is 19 residues. V trimming: 3 bases; J trimming: 8 bases; junction bases outside the gene matches: 21. The germline V gene has CDR1 LGHNA and CDR2 YSLEER. The V and J genes are TRBV4-3 and TRBJ2-3; 9 bases are shared with TRBD2. This specimen was CD4+ or CD8+ T cells sorted from blood, taken in a trial of the OX40 agonist ivuxolimab. The TCR was taken from an adult with an advanced solid tumor such as melanoma, head and neck, liver or kidney cancer. The CDR3 DNA reads as TGCGCCAGCAGCCAGGAAATCGGAGGTAGCGGGGGCGCCTGGCGTACGCAGTATTTT. This encodes CASSQEIGGSGGAWRTQYF.